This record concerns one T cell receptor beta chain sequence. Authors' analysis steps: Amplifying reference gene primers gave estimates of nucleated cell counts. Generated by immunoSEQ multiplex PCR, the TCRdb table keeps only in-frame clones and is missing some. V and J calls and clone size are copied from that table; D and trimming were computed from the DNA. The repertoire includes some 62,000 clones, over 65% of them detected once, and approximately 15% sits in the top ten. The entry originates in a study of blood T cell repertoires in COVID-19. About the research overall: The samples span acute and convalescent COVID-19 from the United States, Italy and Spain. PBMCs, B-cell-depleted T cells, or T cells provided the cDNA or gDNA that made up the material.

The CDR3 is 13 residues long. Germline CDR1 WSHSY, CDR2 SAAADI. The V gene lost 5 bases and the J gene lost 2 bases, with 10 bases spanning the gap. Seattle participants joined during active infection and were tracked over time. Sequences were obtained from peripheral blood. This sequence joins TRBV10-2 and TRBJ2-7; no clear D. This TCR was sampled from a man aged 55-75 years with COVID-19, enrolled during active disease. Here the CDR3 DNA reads TGCGCCAGCAGTCTCGACTCAACCTACGAGCAGTACTTC. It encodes CASSLDSTYEQYF.